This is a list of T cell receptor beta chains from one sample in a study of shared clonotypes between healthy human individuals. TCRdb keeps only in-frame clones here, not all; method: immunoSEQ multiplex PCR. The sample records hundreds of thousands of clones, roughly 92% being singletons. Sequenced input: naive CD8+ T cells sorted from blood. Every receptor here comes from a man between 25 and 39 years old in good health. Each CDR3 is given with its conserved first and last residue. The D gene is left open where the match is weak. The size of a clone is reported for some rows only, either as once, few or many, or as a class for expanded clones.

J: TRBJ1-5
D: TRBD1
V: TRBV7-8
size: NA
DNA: TGTGCCAGCAGCTTACACGGGACAGGGGGCTTTCAGCCCCAGCATTTT
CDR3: CASSLHGTGGFQPQHF

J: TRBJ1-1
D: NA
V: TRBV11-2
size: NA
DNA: TGTGCCAGCAGCTTGGCAGGGTACGGAGGCACTGAAGCTTTCTTT
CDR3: CASSLAGYGGTEAFF

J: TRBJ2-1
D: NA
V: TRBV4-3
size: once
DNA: TGCGCCAGCAGCCAAGACCTACTAGCTGTACCCTCCTACAATGAGCAGTTCTTC
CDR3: CASSQDLLAVPSYNEQFF

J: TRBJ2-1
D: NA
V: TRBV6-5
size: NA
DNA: TGTGCCAGCGCCCCCGCGGGTAATGAGCAGTTCTTC
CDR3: CASAPAGNEQFF

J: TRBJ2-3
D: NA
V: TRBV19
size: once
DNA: TGTGCCAGTAGTCTGGGATACGGCACAGATACGCAGTATTTT
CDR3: CASSLGYGTDTQYF

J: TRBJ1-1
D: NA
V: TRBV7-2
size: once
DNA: TGTGCCAGCAGCCCAGGGATATACGGGGGAGGTGAAGCTTTCTTT
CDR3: CASSPGIYGGGEAFF

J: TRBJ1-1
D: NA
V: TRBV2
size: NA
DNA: TGTGCCAGCATCATTCCCCCGGAGGGGGAAGCTTTCTTT
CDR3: CASIIPPEGEAFF

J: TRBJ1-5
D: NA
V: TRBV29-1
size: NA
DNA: TGCAGCGTTGGTGGTGATCAGCCCCAGCATTTT
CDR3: CSVGGDQPQHF

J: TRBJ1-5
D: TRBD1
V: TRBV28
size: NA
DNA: TGTGCCAGCAACACCGGGACAGGGACTCAGCCCCAGCATTTT
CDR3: CASNTGTGTQPQHF

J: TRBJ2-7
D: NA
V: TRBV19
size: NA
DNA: TGTGCCAGTAGTTACAGTTCCTCCTACGAGCAGTACTTC
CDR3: CASSYSSSYEQYF

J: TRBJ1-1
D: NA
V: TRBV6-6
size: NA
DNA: TGTGCCAGCAGTTATGCTGGGGAAAAAATGAACACTGAAGCTTTCTTT
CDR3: CASSYAGEKMNTEAFF

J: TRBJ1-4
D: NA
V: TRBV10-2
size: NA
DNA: TGCGCCAGCAGTCCGGGACACCCTAATGAAAAACTGTTTTTT
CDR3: CASSPGHPNEKLFF

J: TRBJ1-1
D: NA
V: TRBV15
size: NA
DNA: TGTGCCACCAGCCGACCGAGGGGGGGCTTCGAGAACACTGAAGCTTTCTTT
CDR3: CATSRPRGGFENTEAFF

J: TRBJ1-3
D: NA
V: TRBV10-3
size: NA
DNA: TGTGCCATCAGTGAAGGTTCTGGAAACACCATATATTTT
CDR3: CAISEGSGNTIYF

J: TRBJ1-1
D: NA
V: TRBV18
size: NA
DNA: TGTGCCAGCTCACCAGGGAGGGAAGCTTTCTTT
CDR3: CASSPGREAFF

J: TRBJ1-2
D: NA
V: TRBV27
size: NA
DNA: TGTGCCAGCAGGGGGGTCAGGGAGTCGGGCAGGCCGCTCTATGGCTACACCTTC
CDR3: CASRGVRESGRPLYGYTF

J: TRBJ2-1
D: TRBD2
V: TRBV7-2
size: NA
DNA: TGTGCCAGCACGGGGTCGCTAGCGGGGGATGAGCAGTTCTTC
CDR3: CASTGSLAGDEQFF

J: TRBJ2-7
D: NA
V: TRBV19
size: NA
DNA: TGTGCCAGTAGTATGGGCGTGGGGCCGGGCTACGAGCAGTACTTC
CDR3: CASSMGVGPGYEQYF

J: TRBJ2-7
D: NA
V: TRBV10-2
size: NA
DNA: TGCGCCAGCAGTGAGTCAAGTGCCGAGCAGTACTTC
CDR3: CASSESSAEQYF

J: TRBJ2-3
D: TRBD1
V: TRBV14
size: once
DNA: TGTGCCAGCAGCATACAGGGGGCTTGGACAGATACGCAGTATTTT
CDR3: CASSIQGAWTDTQYF

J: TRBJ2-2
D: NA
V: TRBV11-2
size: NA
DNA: TGTGCCAGCAGCTTAGATATTTTTGGACATACGAACACCGGGGAGCTGTTTTTT
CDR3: CASSLDIFGHTNTGELFF